This T cell receptor beta chain is from a study of blood T cells in healthy people across ages. The authors ran a second PCR of about 7 to 11 cycles using a sample-barcoded 5' primer and a J-beta primer mix. CDR3-containing paired-end reads numbering at least 2.5 million came from each sample. Via MiXCR, TCRdb re-called the 5' RACE reads, giving one row per CDR3 protein. The table has 700,000 or so distinct CDR3 sequences, approximately 21% seen once. Note on this clonotype: No antigen is known for it.

CDR1 and CDR2 from the germline V gene are SGHRS and YFSETQ. The CDR3 is made up of 14 amino acids. V was shortened by 4 bases and J by 7 bases, with 17 bases between the two germline ends. Notes on the study in general: Changes seen in expanded clonotypes were possibly confounded by donor CMV status left unknown.

This receptor was identified in a man in his sixties or seventies in good health. Material for sequencing was blood. The V and J genes are TRBV5-1 and TRBJ2-5; D gene unclear. This CDR3 is CASSMPTGRGTQYF. The CDR3 DNA follows: TGCGCCAGCAGCATGCCAACTGGCAGAGGGACCCAGTACTTC.